The 11 T cell receptor beta chains below all came from one sample that was sequenced in a study of response to subunit inactivated influenza vaccine. TCRdb redid the calling of the RT-PCR reads with MiXCR, one entry per CDR3 protein. The sample yields some 500,000 distinct CDR3 sequences, 16% seen once. The sequenced sample was CD4+ T cells sorted from PBMCs, obtained less than 25 months after vaccination. The origin of the receptors is a man aged 45-69 years who received an inactivated influenza vaccine.

This chain connects TRBV9 to TRBJ2-7, with D uncertain. The V gene lost 0 bases and the J gene lost 3 bases, with 10 bases spanning the gap. Germline V CDR1 and CDR2: SGDLS, YYNGEE. The CDR3 spans 14 residues. Here the CDR3 reads CASSVGPGYYEQYF. In DNA, the CDR3 is TGTGCCAGCAGCGTAGGTCCCGGTTACTACGAGCAGTACTTC.

This clonotype occurred many times. The genes are TRBV10-3 and TRBJ2-2; D might be TRBD1 (6 bases). V was clipped by 11 bases and J by 6 bases, with 10 bases between them. This CDR3 region has 11 residues. The V gene's germline CDR1 is ENHRY and CDR2 SYGVKD. This CDR3 reads CAYGQSGELFF. CDR3 coding DNA: TGTGCCTACGGACAGTCCGGGGAGCTGTTTTTT.

The rearrangement joins TRBV7-2 to TRBJ1-2; TRBD1 matches at 7 bases. This CDR3 region has 14 residues. Germline CDR1 is SGHTA and CDR2 is FQGNSA. V lost 1 base and J lost 8; bases outside the gene matches: 7. The CDR3 region has the DNA TGTGCCAGCAGCTTAGTTGACAGGGTAGGCGGCTACACCTTC. This sequence encodes CASSLVDRVGGYTF.

This clonotype showed up just a few times. The chain carries TRBV12-3 or TRBV12-4 and TRBJ2-2; TRBD1 matches at 7 bases. The length of the CDR3 is 14 residues. Germline trimming cut 7 bases from V and 8 bases from J; bases unmatched to any gene: 10. CDR3 amino acids: CASKPGGMVGELFF. For the CDR3, the DNA is TGTGCCAGCAAACCAGGGGGAATGGTAGGGGAGCTGTTTTTT.

The chain is built from TRBV5-5 and TRBJ2-7; 8 positions match TRBD2. Germline-derived CDR1 and CDR2 are SGHKS and YYEKEE (reference sequence). CDR3 length equals 13 residues. Losses at the gene ends were 0 bases for V and 6 bases for J; bases not matched to a gene: 2. In DNA, the CDR3 is TGTGCCAGCAGCTTGGCGGGGGGGGCCGAGCAGTACTTC. Protein sequence: CASSLAGGAEQYF.

This clonotype has just a few counts. The rearrangement joins TRBV12-3 or TRBV12-4 to TRBJ2-2, with TRBD1 identical over 7 bases. The CDR3 length is 15 residues. V lost 6 bases to trimming and J lost 2 bases; unmatched junction nucleotides: 6. The CDR3 reads CASRPGQENTGELFF. Here the CDR3 DNA reads TGTGCCAGCAGACCCGGACAGGAAAACACCGGGGAGCTGTTTTTT.

This clonotype was observed a few times. CDR3: CASSVAEASIYEQYF. The CDR3 region has the DNA TGTGCCAGCAGCGTAGCGGAAGCCTCGATTTACGAGCAGTACTTC. The genes are TRBV9 and TRBJ2-7; D is undetermined. V lost 0 bases, J lost 4 bases, and 14 bases lay in between. In germline, CDR1 is SGDLS, CDR2 YYNGEE. The CDR3 sequence is 15 residues long.

The rearrangement joins TRBV5-1 to TRBJ1-6; D uncertain. Germline V gene lookup returns CDR1 SGHRS and CDR2 YFSETQ. The V end was cut by 4 bases, the J end by 10 bases, with 21 bases between. This CDR3 has 16 residues. In DNA, the CDR3 is TGCGCCAGCAGCACTCAGCCGGCGGCAGGAAAATCACCCCTCCACTTT. Translating gives CASSTQPAAGKSPLHF.

This chain connects TRBV6-1 to TRBJ2-5, with D perhaps matching TRBD1 (6 bases). CDR3 length: 15 residues. CDR1 is MNHNS and CDR2 is SASEGT in the germline V gene. V was pared by 1 base and J by 1 base, with 10 bases between. CDR3 sequence: CASSEEGTLQETQYF. Written as DNA, the CDR3 is TGTGCCAGCAGTGAAGAAGGGACACTCCAAGAGACCCAGTACTTC.

A few counts support this clonotype. This sequence joins TRBV15 and TRBJ2-5; D ambiguous. The CDR3 sequence is 12 residues long. V lost 1 base and J 10 bases, leaving 10 bases between the germline ends. The V gene's germline CDR1 is LNHNV and CDR2 YYDKDF (reference sequence). CDR3 region: CATSRALEVQYF. The CDR3 DNA reads as TGTGCCACCAGCAGAGCCTTGGAAGTCCAGTACTTC. Drawing the rest from reference TRBV15 and TRBJ2-5, the complete variable domain is DAMVIQNPRYQVTQFGKPVTLSCSQTLNHNVMYWYQQKSSQAPKLLFHYYDKDFNNEADTPDNFQSRRPNTSFCFLDIRSPGLGDTAMYLCATSRALEVQYFGPGTRLLVL.

This clonotype was recorded at least ten times. The J gene is TRBJ2-1, the V gene TRBV6-1, with 10 bases aligning to TRBD2. The CDR3 sequence is 18 residues long. V was clipped by 8 bases and J by 7 bases; unmatched bases: 20. Germline-derived CDR1 and CDR2 are MNHNS and SASEGT. The DNA of the CDR3 is TGTGCCAGCTCCGGGGCAAGGGGGACTAGCGTTGGTGGGAATGAGCAGTTCTTC. Amino acid sequence: CASSGARGTSVGGNEQFF.